This T cell receptor beta chain stems from a study of T cell repertoires in cytomegalovirus infection. Turning to the study itself: Indicated by public TCR beta signatures were CMV infection and matching HLA type. Study results and limitations: The response measured ex vivo was dominated by TCR beta clonotypes (HLA-C-restricted and CMV-specific). Adding up the frequency of public TCR beta families identified people who carried CMV plus the relevant HLA.

As regards this clonotype: Its antigen is not identified.

J lost 4 bases, V lost 6 bases, and 6 bases had no gene match. Germline V gene lookup returns CDR1 ENHRY and CDR2 SYGVKD. CDR3 length equals 15 residues. TCRdb reprocessed the reads with MiXCR, giving one entry per CDR3 protein. In the table there are roughly 720,000 distinct CDR3 sequences, about a third of which are singletons. The source material was PBMCs. V usage is TRBV10-3 and J usage is TRBJ1-1; 12 bases agree with TRBD1. The source is a human donor in good health (CMV status not recorded). Some clones in this sample may be carry-over from other donors' samples. This CDR3 is CAISGTGGYGTEAFF. DNA of the CDR3: TGTGCCATCAGCGGGACAGGGGGCTACGGCACTGAAGCTTTCTTT.